Each of the 14 T cell receptor beta chains below was sequenced from the same sample in a study of CD8 T cells in ankylosing spondylitis (dated by TCRdb to the late 2010s). The library was made by 5' RACE. The sequencer was an Illumina HiSeq 2500. TCRdb itself trimmed the public reads at Q25 with fastp, ran MiXCR and retained productive beta chains. For every CDR3 protein sequence, its rows merge into one entry that carries the most common genes and DNA. The sample records 350,000 or so distinct CDR3 sequences, approximately 10% of which are singletons. The ten largest make up 8% to 9.5% of the sample. Sample: blood, either unsorted or a sorted T cell fraction (not recorded which). The receptor source for this set is a female donor with ankylosing spondylitis or in good health (not recorded which).

This clonotype was recorded many times. V gene TRBV20-1 combines with J gene TRBJ1-2; D unclear. CDR3 length: 12 amino acids. V gave up 6 bases and J gave up 2 bases, with 10 bases separating them. Germline loops: CDR1 DFQATT, CDR2 SNEGSKA (reference sequence). The CDR3 loop reads CSASGRNYGYTF. Written as DNA, the CDR3 is TGCAGTGCCTCCGGGAGGAACTATGGCTACACCTTC.

This clonotype was recorded many times. The rearrangement links TRBV5-1 to TRBJ2-2, with D possibly being TRBD2 (6 bases). Germline V gene data show CDR1 as SGHRS and CDR2 as YFSETQ. The CDR3 consists of 16 residues. V lost 4 bases and J 6 bases, leaving 19 bases between the germline ends. The CDR3 region has the DNA TGCGCCAGCAGCCCGGGGGACCGAGGTATCTCCGGGGAGCTGTTTTTT. It translates to CASSPGDRGISGELFF. Variable domain in full (rest from reference TRBV5-1 and TRBJ2-2): KAGVTQTPRYLIKTRGQQVTLSCSPISGHRSVSWYQQTPGQGLQFLFEYFSETQRNKGNFPGRFSGRQFSNSRSEMNVSTLELGDSALYLCASSPGDRGISGELFFGEGSRLTVL.

This clonotype was counted many times. The chain links TRBV20-1 to TRBJ2-7, with TRBD2 matching over 9 bases. J gave up 5 bases and V 6 bases, and 17 bases lay outside the gene matches. The germline V gene encodes CDR1 DFQATT and CDR2 SNEGSKA (reference sequence). This CDR3 spans 16 amino acids. The CDR3 coding sequence is TGCAGTGCCTTCGATGGATTGGCTAGCGGGATCAACGAGCAGTACTTC. This gives the protein CSAFDGLASGINEQYF.

As for this clonotype: Being one base from a much bigger clone, this may be a read error. The chain carries TRBV5-1 and TRBJ1-3, with TRBD1 as a possible D gene (5 bases). CDR1 SGHRS and CDR2 YFSETQ come from the germline V gene. The CDR3 extends over 16 amino acids. CDR3 sequence (DNA): TGCGCCAGCAGTGTGACAAGGCGGGACTCTGGAAACACCAAATATTTT. Its translation: CASSVTRRDSGNTKYF.

Many counts were recorded for this clonotype. The chain carries TRBV7-2 and TRBJ2-3, with D hard to call. The V gene lost 5 bases and the J gene lost 3 bases, with 6 bases spanning the gap. This CDR3 is 12 amino acids long. Per the germline V gene, CDR1 is SGHTA and CDR2 is FQGNSA. The DNA of the CDR3 is TGTGCCAGCAGCGTTCAAACAGATACGCAGTATTTT. It yields the protein CASSVQTDTQYF.

This clonotype has at least ten counts. V and J are TRBV20-1 and TRBJ2-1; 13 nucleotides line up with TRBD2. With V trimmed by 4 bases and J by 10 bases, 7 bases remained unmatched. The CDR3 is 14 amino acids. CDR1 is DFQATT, CDR2 SNEGSKA, per germline (reference sequence). The CDR3 is CSATGLAGAFEQFF. In nucleotides, the CDR3 is TGCAGTGCTACCGGACTAGCGGGGGCATTCGAGCAGTTCTTC.

This clonotype was detected only a few times. J is TRBJ2-1 and V is TRBV5-6; 9 bases fit TRBD2. V dropped 4 bases and J dropped 7; count of bases not matched to a gene: 9. In germline, CDR1 is SGHDT, CDR2 YYEEEE. CDR3 length: 15 residues. The CDR3 sequence is CASSLLSGGSNEQFF. In DNA form, the CDR3 reads TGTGCCAGCAGCCTCCTGAGCGGGGGGAGTAATGAGCAGTTCTTC.

This clonotype has ten or more counts. This chain links TRBV5-1 with TRBJ2-1; either TRBD1 or TRBD2 may fit D (5 bases each). The CDR3 contains 15 residues. Germline CDR1 and CDR2: SGHRS and YFSETQ. V dropped 1 base and J dropped 1 base, with 9 bases sitting between them. CDR3 nucleotide sequence: TGCGCCAGCAGCTTGAACGGGGCTTCCTACAATGAGCAGTTCTTC. It translates to CASSLNGASYNEQFF.

This clonotype was seen a handful of times. The rearrangement joins TRBV20-1 to TRBJ2-1, with D perhaps assigned TRBD1 or TRBD2 (6 bases each). The CDR3 has 13 amino acids. With 7 bases removed from V and 7 bases from J, the gap between germline ends came to 17 bases. From germline, CDR1 is DFQATT and CDR2 SNEGSKA (reference sequence). The CDR3 DNA is TGCAGTGGAGGGGGGCTCAGCCAAAATGAGCAGTTCTTC. This encodes CSGGGLSQNEQFF.

As to this clonotype: This may be a read error, as it is one base from a much larger clone. The J gene is TRBJ2-1, the V gene TRBV29-1, with 7 nucleotides matching TRBD2. Germline lookup yields CDR1 SQVTM and CDR2 ANQGSEA. CDR3 length equals 14 residues. The CDR3, as DNA: TGCAGCGCTGAAGTCGGTGGGAGGGTATATGAGCAGTTCTTC. It translates to CSAEVGGRVYEQFF.

As to this clonotype: A single base separates this from a much larger clone, so it may be a read error. The V call is TRBV27, the J call TRBJ2-1; D is perhaps TRBD1 (5 bases). The CDR3 is made up of 12 amino acids. Trimming left V 5 bases short and J 7 bases short, with 9 bases between. Germline V lookup: CDR1 MNHEY, CDR2 SMNVEV (reference sequence). As DNA, the CDR3 is TGTGCCAGCAGTCAAGGGGTGAATGAGCAGTTCTTC. Translating gives CASSQGVNEQFF.

V and J are TRBV4-3 and TRBJ1-6; D remains unclear. Looked up from germline, CDR1 is LGHNA and CDR2 is YSLEER. The CDR3 is 16 residues long. The V and J ends lost 0 bases and 7 bases respectively, with 13 bases between them. CDR3 in amino acids: CASSQDRGRINSPLHF. Here the CDR3 DNA reads TGCGCCAGCAGCCAAGATCGCGGGCGGATAAATTCACCCCTCCACTTT.

This clonotype was counted between two and nine times. V and J are TRBV4-1 and TRBJ2-7; unclear D gene. The CDR3 runs to 13 residues. Germline values: CDR1 MGHRA, CDR2 YSYEKL. V was cut by 1 base and J by 1 base, with 5 bases left in between. The CDR3 region is CASSQVGSYEQYF. The CDR3 coding sequence is TGCGCCAGCAGCCAAGTGGGTTCCTACGAGCAGTACTTC.

This clonotype was picked up many times. V gene TRBV27 combines with J gene TRBJ2-1; 14 bases line up with TRBD2. The CDR3 has 18 residues. The germline V gene encodes CDR1 MNHEY and CDR2 SMNVEV (reference sequence). Trimming took 2 bases from V and 2 from J; bases not matched to a gene: 5. CDR3 bases: TGTGCCAGCAGTTTAAGGACTAGCGGGGGGCTACCCTACAATGAGCAGTTCTTC. This translates into CASSLRTSGGLPYNEQFF.